The 25 T cell receptor beta chains below were found in one sample sequenced in a study of T cells in Graves' hyperthyroidism and ophthalmopathy. The investigators amplified TCR beta CDR3 regions from RNA transcripts. HTBI primers drove first-round RT-PCR of the TCR CDR3. Each CDR3 protein gets one entry after TCRdb re-called the multiplex PCR reads with MiXCR. This table holds about 510,000 distinct CDR3 sequences, about 46% found once. The sequencing sample was made of peripheral blood or thyroid tissue (not recorded which). The receptor source for this set is an adult woman with Graves' disease, either hyperthyroidism or ophthalmopathy (not recorded which).

This clonotype was picked up a small number of times. This chain joins TRBV7-9 and TRBJ2-7; 7 nucleotides align to TRBD1. CDR3 size: 11 residues. With 11 bases clipped from V and 3 bases from J, the junction kept 4 bases outside the gene matches. CDR1 and CDR2 from the germline V gene are SEHNR and FQNEAQ (reference sequence). Here the CDR3 DNA reads TGTGCCTCGGACAGGAACTACGAGCAGTACTTC. Translated, it gives CASDRNYEQYF.

This chain uses TRBV25-1 with TRBJ1-2; 7 bases match TRBD1. The CDR3 totals 13 residues. Germline CDR1 reads MGHDK; CDR2 reads SYGVNS. The ends lost 3 bases at V and 4 bases at J; junction bases unmatched: 2. CDR3 nucleotides: TGTGCCAGCAGTGACCGGGACAGCTATGGCTACACCTTC. Protein: CASSDRDSYGYTF.

The chain joins TRBV29-1 to TRBJ1-4, with a tentative D call TRBD1 (5 bases). Germline V gene lookup returns CDR1 SQVTM and CDR2 ANQGSEA. Trimming left V 6 bases short and J 2 bases short, with 7 bases between. This CDR3 is 12 amino acids long. The CDR3 here is CSVGLTNEKLFF. The CDR3 DNA reads TGCAGCGTGGGACTGACTAATGAAAAACTGTTTTTT.

The V and J genes are TRBV9 and TRBJ1-1; unclear D gene. The CDR3 has 13 residues. V lost 0 bases and J lost 1, with 4 bases in between. CDR1 and CDR2 (germline): SGDLS, YYNGEE. CDR3 protein: CASSVAGNTEAFF. CDR3 DNA sequence: TGTGCCAGCAGCGTAGCCGGGAACACTGAAGCTTTCTTT.

The chain combines TRBV29-1 with TRBJ2-6, with no clear D. Trimming took 5 bases from V and 0 from J, leaving 8 bases between them. The CDR3 has 14 amino acids. Per the germline V gene, CDR1 is SQVTM and CDR2 is ANQGSEA. In nucleotides, the CDR3 is TGCAGCGTTTTAGATAACTCTGGGGCCAACGTCCTGACTTTC. Translated, it gives CSVLDNSGANVLTF.

A few counts support this clonotype. One end of the junction is discordant with germline, which a read error may explain. The rearrangement uses TRBV27 and TRBJ2-5, with 10 bases aligning to TRBD1. The CDR3 is 15 residues long. Per germline, CDR1 MNHEY and CDR2 SMNVEV (reference sequence). This chain's CDR3 is CASSSGQGYQETQYF. The CDR3 nucleotides are TGTGCCAGTAGTTCGGGACAGGGGTACCAAGAGACCCAGTACTTC.

This clonotype was seen ten or more times. This chain joins TRBV7-2 and TRBJ2-7, with no clear D. V was clipped by 4 bases and J by 4 bases, with 8 bases between them. Germline CDR1 SGHTA, CDR2 FQGNSA. The CDR3 has 12 residues. CDR3 sequence reads: CASSSTNYEQYF. The CDR3 nucleotides are TGTGCCAGCAGCTCGACGAATTACGAGCAGTACTTC.

The V gene is TRBV20-1, the J gene TRBJ2-5, with TRBD1 matching over 10 bases. Per the germline V gene, CDR1 is DFQATT and CDR2 is SNEGSKA (reference sequence). The CDR3 consists of 15 residues. The V and J ends lost 6 bases and 8 bases, in that order; junction bases with no gene match: 15. This CDR3 reads CSARGAPDRGVTQYF. The CDR3 DNA follows: TGCAGTGCCAGGGGTGCACCGGACAGGGGGGTAACCCAGTACTTC.

A remark on this clonotype: A much larger clone differs from this one at a single base, so this may be a read error. The chain combines TRBV6-4 with TRBJ2-7; D possibly matches TRBD1 or TRBD2 (6 bases each). Trimming removed 8 bases from V and 4 bases from J, with 18 bases in between. CDR3 size: 14 residues. Germline V gene lookup returns CDR1 MRHNA and CDR2 SNTAGT. The CDR3 reads CASGRGTQGYEQYF. CDR3 bases: TGTGCCAGCGGACGCGGGACTCAGGGGTACGAGCAGTACTTC.

The rearrangement uses TRBV7-9 and TRBJ1-6; 7 bases are a match to TRBD1. In germline, CDR1 is SEHNR, CDR2 FQNEAQ (reference sequence). CDR3 length: 15 residues. Germline trimming cut 1 base from V and 10 bases from J; bases unmatched to any gene: 7. The CDR3 is CASSLEAGGSSPLHF. In nucleotides, the CDR3 is TGTGCCAGCAGCTTAGAGGCAGGGGGTTCGTCACCCCTCCACTTT.

The table lists this clonotype with many counts. The chain is built from TRBV29-1 and TRBJ1-5; D is unresolved. The CDR3 extends over 16 amino acids. Germline CDR1 SQVTM, CDR2 ANQGSEA. The V end lost 6 bases, the J end lost 0 bases, and 18 bases lay between the germline ends. The DNA for the CDR3 is TGCAGCGTCCGTTGTCCTGTAGCGGGTAGCAATCAGCCCCAGCATTTT. It is translated as CSVRCPVAGSNQPQHF.

The chain is built from TRBV3-1 and TRBJ2-2; D ambiguous. The CDR3 has 15 amino acids. Between the trimmed V and J ends, which lost 1 base and 7 bases, there was a span of 13 bases. Looked up from germline, CDR1 is LGHDT and CDR2 is YNNKEL (reference sequence). This CDR3 reads CASSQGPLKHGELFF. The CDR3 nucleotides are TGTGCCAGCAGCCAAGGTCCTCTTAAGCACGGGGAGCTGTTTTTT.

The chain combines TRBV7-9 with TRBJ1-1, with D hard to call. V lost 5 bases to trimming and J lost 6 bases, with 13 bases between them. CDR3 length: 13 residues. The germline V gene has CDR1 SEHNR and CDR2 FQNEAQ (reference sequence). The CDR3 is CASSTQILPEAFF. The CDR3 DNA sequence: TGTGCCAGCAGCACACAAATCCTTCCTGAAGCTTTCTTT. The full variable domain, completed using reference TRBV7-9 and TRBJ1-1, is DTGVSQNPRHKITKRGQNVTFRCDPISEHNRLYWYRQTLGQGPEFLTYFQNEAQLEKSRLLSDRFSAERPKGSFSTLEIQRTEQGDSAMYLCASSTQILPEAFFGQGTRLTVV.

Many counts were recorded for this clonotype. J is TRBJ1-1 and V is TRBV20-1; D not resolved. V lost 3 bases to trimming and J lost 1 base, with 15 bases between them. CDR1 DFQATT and CDR2 SNEGSKA come from the germline V gene (reference sequence). This CDR3 has 15 residues. CDR3 sequence reads: CSARPGGRTNTEAFF. As DNA, the CDR3 is TGCAGTGCTAGGCCCGGCGGCAGGACGAACACTGAAGCTTTCTTT.

This clonotype was recorded at least ten times. This rearrangement joins TRBV13 to TRBJ1-2; TRBD1 is a possible D gene (6 bases). Germline CDR1 reads PRHDT; CDR2 reads FYEKMQ (reference sequence). The CDR3 runs to 17 residues. The V end lost 2 bases, the J end lost 2 bases, and 18 bases lay between the germline ends. The CDR3 sequence: CASSLKGGFGRNYGYTF. The CDR3 nucleotides read TGTGCCAGCAGCTTAAAAGGGGGGTTTGGTCGGAACTATGGCTACACCTTC.

This clonotype was recorded many times. CDR3 sequence (DNA): TGTGCCAGCAATATTGGGGAGACCCAGTACTTC. Translation gives CASNIGETQYF. The V gene is TRBV6-5, the J gene TRBJ2-5; D uncertain. V was pared by 7 bases and J by 5 bases, with 8 bases between. This CDR3 comprises 11 residues. Germline-derived CDR1 and CDR2 are MNHEY and SVGAGI.

This chain uses TRBV30 with TRBJ1-1; a possible D gene is TRBD1 (5 bases). The CDR3 has 12 residues. Looked up from germline, CDR1 is GTSNPN and CDR2 is SVGIG (reference sequence). The V gene lost 3 bases and the J gene lost 11 bases, with 16 bases spanning the gap. This CDR3 reads CAWSPGDRSAFF. The CDR3 nucleotides are TGTGCCTGGAGCCCCGGGGACCGAAGCGCTTTCTTT. Supplemented by reference TRBV30 and TRBJ1-1, the full variable domain reads SQTIHQWPATLVQPVGSPLSLECTVEGTSNPNLYWYRQAAGRGLQLLFYSVGIGQISSEVPQNLSASRPQDRQFILSSKKLLLSDSGFYLCAWSPGDRSAFFGQGTRLTVV.

The sample holds a few counts of this clonotype. V gene TRBV7-2 combines with J gene TRBJ2-7, with unresolved D. The CDR3 runs to 11 residues. Trimming took 7 bases from V and 3 from J, leaving 7 bases between them. Germline lookup yields CDR1 SGHTA and CDR2 FQGNSA. The CDR3 DNA follows: TGTGCCAGCACAGGTCACTACGAGCAGTACTTC. Translated: CASTGHYEQYF.

The chain combines TRBV29-1 with TRBJ2-3, with a possible D match to TRBD2 (6 bases). Trimming left V 7 bases short and J 2 bases short, with 19 bases between. The CDR3 extends over 15 amino acids. Per the germline V gene, CDR1 is SQVTM and CDR2 is ANQGSEA. The CDR3: CSALPVTSFTDTQYF. DNA of the CDR3: TGCAGCGCACTACCGGTGACTAGTTTCACAGATACGCAGTATTTT.

This chain links TRBV7-8 with TRBJ1-6; 8 bases fit TRBD1. Germline V gene lookup returns CDR1 SGHVS and CDR2 FQNEAQ. The CDR3 covers 13 residues. V lost 5 bases and J lost 11; bases outside the gene matches: 5. The CDR3 region has the DNA TGTGCCAGCAGCCGCGGGACAGGACCACCCCTCCACTTT. Protein: CASSRGTGPPLHF. Looking up the rest from reference TRBV7-8 and TRBJ1-6 gives the full variable domain: GAGVSQSPRYKVAKRGQDVALRCDPISGHVSLFWYQQALGQGPEFLTYFQNEAQLDKSGLPSDRFFAERPEGSVSTLKIQRTQQEDSAVYLCASSRGTGPPLHFGNGTRLTVT.

The chain combines TRBV28 with TRBJ1-2, with D unclear. CDR3 length: 10 amino acids. The germline gives CDR1 MDHEN, CDR2 SYDVKM. Trimming took 3 bases from V and 6 from J, leaving 2 bases between them. The CDR3 DNA reads TGTGCCAGCAGTTTGGATGGCTACACCTTC. This gives the protein CASSLDGYTF.

The chain carries TRBV11-2 and TRBJ2-2; a possible D gene is TRBD2 (5 bases). The germline V gene encodes CDR1 SGHAT and CDR2 FQNNGV. V was cut by 6 bases and J by 2 bases, with 22 bases left in between. This CDR3 has 18 residues. CDR3 sequence reads: CASSQNWEIILNTGELFF. The CDR3 nucleotides are TGTGCCAGCAGTCAAAATTGGGAGATCATCTTAAACACCGGGGAGCTGTTTTTT.

The V gene is TRBV2, the J gene TRBJ1-5; 7 bases map to TRBD1. Trimming removed 5 bases from V and 3 bases from J; junction bases left unmatched: 4. Germline CDR1 and CDR2: SNHLY and FYNNEI. The CDR3 length is 14 residues. The CDR3 reads CASSTDRSNQPQHF. The CDR3 nucleotides read TGTGCCAGCAGTACGGACAGGTCCAATCAGCCCCAGCATTTT.

The chain is built from TRBV7-2 and TRBJ2-1, with D hard to call. The CDR3 extends over 16 amino acids. Germline CDR1 SGHTA, CDR2 FQGNSA. V was pared by 1 base and J by 3 bases, with 13 bases between. CDR3 amino acids: CASSLESGRSYNEQFF. The CDR3 region has the DNA TGTGCCAGCAGCTTAGAATCGGGCCGAAGCTACAATGAGCAGTTCTTC.

The chain has TRBV6-5 and TRBJ2-7, with TRBD2 matching 10 bases. CDR1 MNHEY and CDR2 SVGAGI come from the germline V gene. With V trimmed by 8 bases and J by 4 bases, 8 bases remained unmatched. The CDR3 is 14 amino acids. CDR3 in DNA: TGTGCCAGCGAGGAAGCGGGAGGGCCTTACGAGCAGTACTTC. It translates to CASEEAGGPYEQYF.